One sample yielded the 27 T cell receptor beta chains listed below, sequenced in a study of blood T cell repertoires in COVID-19. Assay: immunoSEQ multiplex PCR; the TCRdb copy retains only in-frame clones and omits some. This sample has approximately 69,000 clones, with about 84% found just once. The sample taken for sequencing was peripheral blood. Receptor source: an older woman with acute or convalescent COVID-19.

The rearrangement links TRBV7-9 to TRBJ1-1; tentative D call: TRBD1 (5 bases). The CDR3 loop spans 14 amino acids. Germline V gene lookup returns CDR1 SEHNR and CDR2 FQNEAQ (reference sequence). Deletions cut 1 base from V and 5 bases from J, with 11 bases between. The CDR3 spells CASSLDGGRTEAFF. CDR3 DNA sequence: TGTGCCAGCAGCTTAGACGGGGGGAGGACTGAAGCTTTCTTT.

The CDR3 nucleotides are TGCAGCGTTGACGGGGGGGACAGGGTCTACAATGAGCAGTTCTTC. The encoded protein is CSVDGGDRVYNEQFF. The chain carries TRBV29-1 and TRBJ2-1, with TRBD1 as a possible D gene (9 bases). In germline, CDR1 is SQVTM, CDR2 ANQGSEA. V dropped 3 bases and J dropped 3 bases, with 15 bases sitting between them. The CDR3 loop spans 15 amino acids.

This chain uses TRBV6-6 with TRBJ2-3; TRBD2 aligns across 10 bases. CDR1 and CDR2 from the germline V gene are MNHNY and SVGAGI (reference sequence). This CDR3 region has 15 residues. V shed 6 bases and J 0 bases; nucleotides not matched to a gene: 3. CDR3 sequence: CASRLTSGSTDTQYF. The CDR3 coding sequence is TGTGCCAGCAGATTGACTAGCGGGAGCACAGATACGCAGTATTTT.

V usage is TRBV19 and J usage is TRBJ2-5; a possible D gene is TRBD2 (6 bases). Germline CDR1 reads LNHDA; CDR2 reads SQIVND (reference sequence). Trimming stripped 4 bases from V and 2 bases from J, with 26 bases between. The CDR3 has 19 residues. The CDR3: CASSSSLLAGVRSQETQYF. Written as DNA, the CDR3 is TGTGCCAGTAGTAGTTCCCTACTAGCCGGCGTCCGTTCTCAAGAGACCCAGTACTTC.

The chain couples TRBV4-1 to TRBJ1-5; 7 bases agree with TRBD1. V lost 8 bases and J lost 3; bases outside the gene matches: 13. The CDR3 spans 16 residues. Germline V gene sequence: CDR1 MGHRA, CDR2 YSYEKL. The CDR3 DNA follows: TGCGCCAGCTCCGAACCGGGACAGTTATTCAATCAGCCCCAGCATTTT. It yields the protein CASSEPGQLFNQPQHF.

This clone came up a few times. As DNA, the CDR3 is TGTGCCAGCAGTGTACAGGGGAACCCCAATTCACCCCTCCACTTT. Protein: CASSVQGNPNSPLHF. This chain connects TRBV2 to TRBJ1-6; TRBD1 aligns across 7 bases. J was trimmed by 7 bases and V by 4 bases; bases with no gene match: 7. Germline CDR1 SNHLY, CDR2 FYNNEI. The CDR3 sequence is 15 residues long.

V is TRBV19 and J is TRBJ1-4, with a tentative D call TRBD1 (6 bases). This CDR3 spans 17 amino acids. V dropped 3 bases and J dropped 0 bases, with 14 bases sitting between them. Per the germline V gene, CDR1 is LNHDA and CDR2 is SQIVND (reference sequence). This CDR3 reads CASSIGQLFATNEKLFF. CDR3 nucleotides: TGTGCCAGTAGTATCGGACAGCTCTTTGCAACTAATGAAAAACTGTTTTTT.

The DNA of the CDR3 is TGTGCCAGCAGTGAAGGCCCCTGGACAGATAGGAACACTGAAGCTTTCTTT. Translated: CASSEGPWTDRNTEAFF. V gene TRBV6-1 combines with J gene TRBJ1-1; possible D gene TRBD1, 6 bases. Germline loops: CDR1 MNHNS, CDR2 SASEGT. The germline V and J ends were trimmed by 1 base and 1 base, with 16 bases remaining between them. The CDR3 loop spans 17 amino acids.

The chain is built from TRBV19 and TRBJ2-1, with 12 bases fitting TRBD2. CDR3 length equals 14 residues. Germline V gene data show CDR1 as LNHDA and CDR2 as SQIVND (reference sequence). V lost 10 bases and J lost 9; bases outside the gene matches: 10. The CDR3 sequence: CATRLAGAGGEQFF. The CDR3 nucleotides are TGTGCCACCAGACTAGCGGGAGCGGGCGGTGAGCAGTTCTTC.

This chain links TRBV3-1 (or the pseudogene TRBV3-2) with TRBJ1-4, with D tentatively TRBD1 (6 bases). V dropped 5 bases and J dropped 8 bases, with 18 bases sitting between them. Germline V gene sequence: CDR1 LGHDT, CDR2 YNNKEL (reference sequence). The CDR3 sequence is 15 residues long. CDR3 region: CASSLGRSRGEKLFF. The CDR3 DNA reads as TGTGCCAGCAGCTTAGGGCGGTCCAGGGGCGAAAAACTGTTTTTT.

To note about this clone: Other DNA sequences in this specimen translate into the identical CDR3. The chain is built from TRBV5-1 and TRBJ2-5; possibly TRBD2 for D (6 bases). This CDR3 region has 14 residues. Germline CDR1 reads SGHRS; CDR2 reads YFSETQ. Trimming removed 5 bases from V and 2 bases from J, with 13 bases in between. The CDR3 region is CASRTGTRQETQYF. The CDR3 bases are TGCGCCAGCAGGACCGGGACTCGTCAAGAGACCCAGTACTTC.

The chain recombines TRBV5-1 with TRBJ1-2, with 7 bases lining up with TRBD1. With 0 bases clipped from V and 8 bases from J, the junction kept 13 bases outside the gene matches. The CDR3 loop spans 16 amino acids. Germline lookup yields CDR1 SGHRS and CDR2 YFSETQ. The CDR3 nucleotides are TGCGCCAGCAGCTTGGGACAGGGTGTGGGAGGTCAAGGCTACACCTTC. Translated: CASSLGQGVGGQGYTF.

The chain combines TRBV12-3 or TRBV12-4 with TRBJ1-2; D call uncertain. V was pared by 2 bases and J by 6 bases, with 10 bases between. The CDR3 length is 13 residues. The CDR3 loop reads CASSLQVVHGYTF. The CDR3 bases are TGTGCCAGCAGTTTACAGGTTGTCCATGGCTACACCTTC.

The CDR3 is CASSQGWGLNYGYTF. The CDR3 DNA sequence: TGCGCCAGCAGCCAAGGCTGGGGGCTTAACTATGGCTACACCTTC. This sequence joins TRBV4-1 and TRBJ1-2; tentatively, D is TRBD1 (6 bases). V was cut by 1 base and J by 1 base, with 10 bases left in between. Germline CDR1 reads MGHRA; CDR2 reads YSYEKL. The CDR3 loop spans 15 amino acids.

The CDR3 nucleotides are TGTGCCACCAGCAGAACACAGGGGGCCACAGATACGCAGTATTTT. It encodes CATSRTQGATDTQYF. V is TRBV15 and J is TRBJ2-3; TRBD1 agrees at 9 bases. With 2 bases clipped from V and 2 bases from J, the junction kept 2 bases outside the gene matches. Germline lookup yields CDR1 LNHNV and CDR2 YYDKDF (reference sequence). The CDR3 has 15 amino acids.

This rearrangement joins TRBV5-1 to TRBJ2-1; 11 nucleotides align to TRBD2. Losses at the gene ends were 4 bases for V and 1 base for J; bases not matched to a gene: 4. CDR3 length: 16 amino acids. Germline V gives CDR1 SGHRS, CDR2 YFSETQ. Here the CDR3 DNA reads TGCGCCAGCAGCGACGTAGCGGGAGGGTCCTACAATGAGCAGTTCTTC. Amino acids: CASSDVAGGSYNEQFF.

The rearrangement joins TRBV6-1 to TRBJ1-2; 8 nucleotides line up with TRBD1. There are 16 residues in the CDR3. Germline V gene data show CDR1 as MNHNS and CDR2 as SASEGT. V shed 4 bases, J shed 1 base, and the junction held 8 bases outside the gene matches. In nucleotides, the CDR3 is TGTGCCAGCAGTGTAATGACAGGGGTTAATAACTATGGCTACACCTTC. Translation gives CASSVMTGVNNYGYTF.

This clone is a singleton in its sample. This chain connects TRBV9 to TRBJ1-2, with D possibly TRBD1 on 6 matching bases. CDR3 length: 16 residues. Germline values: CDR1 SGDLS, CDR2 YYNGEE. With 0 bases removed from V and 0 bases from J, the gap between germline ends came to 12 bases. CDR3 residues: CASSVGPTGTNYGYTF. CDR3 sequence (DNA): TGTGCCAGCAGCGTAGGCCCTACAGGGACTAACTATGGCTACACCTTC.

The gene calls are TRBV2 and TRBJ2-2, with D perhaps TRBD1 (6 bases). Germline loops: CDR1 SNHLY, CDR2 FYNNEI. CDR3 size: 16 residues. Trimming removed 6 bases from V and 7 bases from J, with 21 bases in between. Written as DNA, the CDR3 is TGTGCCAGCAGCCAGACAGGATCTCAGGGTAACGGGGAGCTGTTTTTT. Its protein is CASSQTGSQGNGELFF.

J is TRBJ2-5 and V is TRBV5-1, with 7 bases matching TRBD2. The germline V gene encodes CDR1 SGHRS and CDR2 YFSETQ. J was trimmed by 4 bases and V by 7 bases; bases with no gene match: 16. CDR3 size: 16 residues. DNA of the CDR3: TGCGCCAGCTCCGATAGCGGGCGGGGGTTTGGAGAGACCCAGTACTTC. Residues: CASSDSGRGFGETQYF.

This sequence joins TRBV6-5 and TRBJ1-5; 8 bases map to TRBD1. Germline trimming cut 7 bases from V and 7 bases from J; bases unmatched to any gene: 3. CDR3 length: 12 residues. Per germline, CDR1 MNHEY and CDR2 SVGAGI. The CDR3 nucleotides are TGTGCCAGCAAAACAGGGGGACAGCCCCAGCATTTT. This encodes CASKTGGQPQHF.

The chain uses TRBV3-1 (or the pseudogene TRBV3-2) and TRBJ1-1; D is undetermined. V was pared by 0 bases and J by 8 bases, with 10 bases between. CDR1 LGHDT and CDR2 YNNKEL come from the germline V gene (reference sequence). The CDR3 sequence is 13 residues long. The CDR3: CASSQDTRREAFF. The CDR3 DNA sequence: TGTGCCAGCAGCCAAGATACGAGGAGAGAAGCTTTCTTT.

The rearrangement uses TRBV5-4 and TRBJ2-3; 7 bases match TRBD2. In germline, CDR1 is SGHNT, CDR2 YYREEE (reference sequence). The CDR3 has 13 amino acids. The J segment lost 5 bases and the V segment lost 7 bases, leaving 7 bases of the junction unmatched. This chain's CDR3 is CASGREGRDTQYF. Here the CDR3 DNA reads TGTGCCAGCGGGAGGGAGGGTAGAGATACGCAGTATTTT.

J is TRBJ1-3 and V is TRBV6-5; D ambiguous. The CDR3 totals 15 residues. V was trimmed by 6 bases and J by 0 bases, leaving 12 bases between them. Germline CDR1 MNHEY, CDR2 SVGAGI. The CDR3 DNA reads as TGTGCCAGCAGCTATGCAATCAACTCTGGAAACACCATATATTTT. Protein sequence: CASSYAINSGNTIYF.

This chain joins TRBV7-9 and TRBJ2-5; maybe TRBD2 (7 bases). V was shortened by 8 bases and J by 4 bases, with 14 bases between the two germline ends. Germline lookup yields CDR1 SEHNR and CDR2 FQNEAQ (reference sequence). CDR3 length equals 13 residues. The CDR3 protein is CASLVAGAETQYF. CDR3 DNA: TGTGCCAGCCTGGTCGCGGGGGCAGAGACCCAGTACTTC.

The rearrangement uses TRBV11-2 and TRBJ2-2; 12 nucleotides line up with TRBD2. Losses at the gene ends were 5 bases for V and 5 bases for J; bases not matched to a gene: 6. CDR1 and CDR2 from the germline V gene are SGHAT and FQNNGV. The CDR3 is made up of 16 amino acids. CDR3 DNA sequence: TGTGCCAGCAGCCCAGGACTAGCGGGACGGACCGGGGAGCTGTTTTTT. As protein: CASSPGLAGRTGELFF.

V and J are TRBV27 and TRBJ2-1; 12 bases fit TRBD2. Trimming at V came to 5 bases and at J to 6 bases, leaving 8 bases not matched to a gene. The V gene's germline CDR1 is MNHEY and CDR2 SMNVEV (reference sequence). The CDR3 loop spans 16 amino acids. DNA for the CDR3: TGTGCCAGCAGTCTCCGCACTAGCGGGAGGAGCAATGAGCAGTTCTTC. Its protein product is CASSLRTSGRSNEQFF.